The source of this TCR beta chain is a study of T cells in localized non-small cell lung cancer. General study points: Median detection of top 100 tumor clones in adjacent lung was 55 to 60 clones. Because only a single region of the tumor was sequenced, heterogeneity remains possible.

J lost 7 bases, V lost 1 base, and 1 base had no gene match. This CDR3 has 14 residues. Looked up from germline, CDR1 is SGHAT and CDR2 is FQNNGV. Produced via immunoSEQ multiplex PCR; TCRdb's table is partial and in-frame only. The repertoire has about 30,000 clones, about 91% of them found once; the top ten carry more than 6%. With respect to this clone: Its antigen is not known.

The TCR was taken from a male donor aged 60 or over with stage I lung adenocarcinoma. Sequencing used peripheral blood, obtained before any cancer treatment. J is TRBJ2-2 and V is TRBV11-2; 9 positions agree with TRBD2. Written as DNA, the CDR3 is TGTGCCAGCAGCTTAGGACTAGCGGTCGGGGAGCTGTTTTTT. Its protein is CASSLGLAVGELFF.